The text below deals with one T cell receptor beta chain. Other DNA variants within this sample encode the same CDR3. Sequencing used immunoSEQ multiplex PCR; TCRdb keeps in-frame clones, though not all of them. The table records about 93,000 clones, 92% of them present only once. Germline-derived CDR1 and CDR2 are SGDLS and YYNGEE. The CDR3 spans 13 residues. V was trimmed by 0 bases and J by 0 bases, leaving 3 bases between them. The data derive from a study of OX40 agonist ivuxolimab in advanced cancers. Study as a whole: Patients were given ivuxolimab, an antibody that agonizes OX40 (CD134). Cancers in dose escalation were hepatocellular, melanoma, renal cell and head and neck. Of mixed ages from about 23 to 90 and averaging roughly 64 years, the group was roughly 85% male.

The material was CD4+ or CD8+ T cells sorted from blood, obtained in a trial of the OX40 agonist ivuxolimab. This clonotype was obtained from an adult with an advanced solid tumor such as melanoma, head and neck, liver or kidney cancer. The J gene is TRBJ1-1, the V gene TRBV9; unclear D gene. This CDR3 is CASSVELNTEAFF. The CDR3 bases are TGTGCCAGCAGCGTAGAACTGAACACTGAAGCTTTCTTT.